Below are 2 T cell receptor beta chains sequenced from a single sample in a study of CD8 T cells in Susac syndrome. Random hexamers primed reverse transcription of about 0.45 to 1 ug RNA. TCRdb re-called the immunoSEQ multiplex PCR reads with MiXCR, one entry per CDR3 protein. The sample contains roughly 120,000 distinct CDR3 sequences, about 95% of which appear only once. The source material was CD4+ T cells from PBMCs. All receptors derive from a human donor in good health.

The V call is TRBV7-2, the J call TRBJ1-5, with D hard to call. The germline gives CDR1 SGHTA, CDR2 FQGNSA. Trimming took 2 bases from V and 7 from J, leaving 3 bases between them. The CDR3 totals 11 residues. The CDR3 protein is CASSLLQPQHF. CDR3 DNA sequence: TGTGCCAGCAGCTTATTACAGCCCCAGCATTTT.

This chain uses TRBV29-1 with TRBJ1-3; no firm D call. The CDR3 is made up of 16 amino acids. With 6 bases removed from V and 1 base from J, the gap between germline ends came to 19 bases. Germline CDR1 reads SQVTM; CDR2 reads ANQGSEA. The CDR3 DNA reads as TGCAGCGTAGAGGATCGACGAGTTACATCTGGAAACACCATATATTTT. It specifies CSVEDRRVTSGNTIYF.